The clone carrying this T cell receptor beta chain was detected only once. This entry is derived from a study of Ad26.COV2.S vaccination and SARS-CoV-2 variants. Overall study context: Recipients of Ad26.COV2.S got it intramuscularly, once or twice 56 days apart.

Treatment noted: roughly 19 received Ad26.COV2.S at low or high dose, single or two shots; several received placebo; per-sample allocation not given. Day 63 after the first injection of vaccine or placebo was the sampling time. Profiled with immunoSEQ multiplex PCR; TCRdb holds only in-frame clones, not every one. The sample includes 350,000 to 600,000 clones, 80% to 90% of them seen just once. The sequencing here drew on peripheral blood, taken in a trial of Ad26.COV2.S vaccine versus placebo. The sequence came from a person aged 18-65 years who received the Ad26.COV2.S COVID-19 vaccine or a placebo.

The CDR3 is CASSYKNFRDTGGQGGGYTF. CDR3 sequence (DNA): TGTGCCAGCAGCTATAAAAATTTTCGGGACACGGGGGGACAGGGTGGAGGCTACACCTTC. The chain has TRBV4-2 and TRBJ1-2; 9 positions agree with TRBD1. The V and J ends lost 5 bases and 8 bases, in that order; junction bases with no gene match: 27. The CDR3 totals 20 residues. Germline values: CDR1 LGHNA, CDR2 YNFKEQ.